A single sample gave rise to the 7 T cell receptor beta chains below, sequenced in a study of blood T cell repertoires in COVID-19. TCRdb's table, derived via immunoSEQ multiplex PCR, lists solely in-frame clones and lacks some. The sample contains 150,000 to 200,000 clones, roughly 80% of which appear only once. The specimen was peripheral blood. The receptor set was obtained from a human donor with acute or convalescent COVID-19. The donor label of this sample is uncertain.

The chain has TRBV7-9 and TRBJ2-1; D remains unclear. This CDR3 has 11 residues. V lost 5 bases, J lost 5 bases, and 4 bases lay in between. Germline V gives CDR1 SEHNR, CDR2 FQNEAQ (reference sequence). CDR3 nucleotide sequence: TGTGCCAGCAGCGCTAACAATGAGCAGTTCTTC. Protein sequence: CASSANNEQFF.

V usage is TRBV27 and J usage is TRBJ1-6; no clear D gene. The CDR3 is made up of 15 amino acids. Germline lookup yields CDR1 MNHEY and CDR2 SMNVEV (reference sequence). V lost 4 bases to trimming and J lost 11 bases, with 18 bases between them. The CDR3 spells CASSSRARGGAPLHF. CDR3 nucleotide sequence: TGTGCCAGCAGTTCCCGGGCTCGAGGCGGGGCACCCCTCCACTTT.

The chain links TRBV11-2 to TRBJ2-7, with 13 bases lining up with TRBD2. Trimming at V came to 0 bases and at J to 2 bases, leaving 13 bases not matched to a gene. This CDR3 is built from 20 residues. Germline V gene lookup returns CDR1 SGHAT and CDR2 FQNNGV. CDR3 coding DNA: TGTGCCAGCAGCTTAGAGGACGGATGGACTAGCGGGGGACAACCCTACGAGCAGTACTTC. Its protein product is CASSLEDGWTSGGQPYEQYF. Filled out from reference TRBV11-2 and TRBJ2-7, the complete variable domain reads EAGVAQSPRYKIIEKRQSVAFWCNPISGHATLYWYQQILGQGPKLLIQFQNNGVVDDSQLPKDRFSAERLKGVDSTLKIQPAKLEDSAVYLCASSLEDGWTSGGQPYEQYFGPGTRLTVT.

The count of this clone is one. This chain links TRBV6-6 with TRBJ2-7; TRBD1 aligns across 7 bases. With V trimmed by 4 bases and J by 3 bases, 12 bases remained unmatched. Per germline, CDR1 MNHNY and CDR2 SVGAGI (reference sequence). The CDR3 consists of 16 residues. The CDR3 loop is CASSSERDSLDYEQYF. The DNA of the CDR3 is TGTGCCAGCAGTTCGGAACGGGACAGCCTAGACTACGAGCAGTACTTC.

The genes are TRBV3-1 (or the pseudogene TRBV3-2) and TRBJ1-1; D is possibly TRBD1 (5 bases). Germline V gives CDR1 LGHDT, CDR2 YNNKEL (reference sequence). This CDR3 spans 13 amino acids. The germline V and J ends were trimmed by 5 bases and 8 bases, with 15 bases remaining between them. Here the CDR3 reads CASSSRGTDEAFF. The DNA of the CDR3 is TGTGCCAGCAGCTCCCGGGGGACGGACGAAGCTTTCTTT.

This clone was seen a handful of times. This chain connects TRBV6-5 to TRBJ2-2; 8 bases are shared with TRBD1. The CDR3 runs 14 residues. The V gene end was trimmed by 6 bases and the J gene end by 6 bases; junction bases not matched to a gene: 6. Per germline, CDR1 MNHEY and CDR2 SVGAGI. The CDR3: CASRAQGAAGELFF. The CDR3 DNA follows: TGTGCCAGCAGGGCCCAGGGGGCTGCCGGGGAGCTGTTTTTT.

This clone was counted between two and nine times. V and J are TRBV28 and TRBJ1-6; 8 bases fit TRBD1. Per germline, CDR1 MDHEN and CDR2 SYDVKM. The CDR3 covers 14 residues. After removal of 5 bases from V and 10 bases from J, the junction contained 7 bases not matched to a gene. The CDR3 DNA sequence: TGTGCCAGCAGTCCACCAGGGGGCGAGTCACCCCTCCACTTT. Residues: CASSPPGGESPLHF.